This T cell receptor beta chain stems from a study of shared clonotypes between healthy human individuals. The overall study: Donor ages ranged 18 to 49 years: a couple of women, three men.

In germline, CDR1 is MNHNS, CDR2 SASEGT. The CDR3 covers 14 residues. J was trimmed by 8 bases and V by 5 bases; bases with no gene match: 10. Some clones are missing from TCRdb's copy, which holds only in-frame ones; the method was immunoSEQ multiplex PCR. The repertoire holds about 470,000 clones, with around 79% as singletons. The J gene is TRBJ1-2, the V gene TRBV6-1; TRBD1 matches 8 bases. The sequence derives from a woman in her thirties or forties in good health. Some clones in this sample may be carry-over from other donors' samples. Sequencing used PBMCs. The CDR3 nucleotides read TGTGCCAGCAGTTTCCACGACAGGGGCTACGGCTACACCTTC. Protein sequence: CASSFHDRGYGYTF.